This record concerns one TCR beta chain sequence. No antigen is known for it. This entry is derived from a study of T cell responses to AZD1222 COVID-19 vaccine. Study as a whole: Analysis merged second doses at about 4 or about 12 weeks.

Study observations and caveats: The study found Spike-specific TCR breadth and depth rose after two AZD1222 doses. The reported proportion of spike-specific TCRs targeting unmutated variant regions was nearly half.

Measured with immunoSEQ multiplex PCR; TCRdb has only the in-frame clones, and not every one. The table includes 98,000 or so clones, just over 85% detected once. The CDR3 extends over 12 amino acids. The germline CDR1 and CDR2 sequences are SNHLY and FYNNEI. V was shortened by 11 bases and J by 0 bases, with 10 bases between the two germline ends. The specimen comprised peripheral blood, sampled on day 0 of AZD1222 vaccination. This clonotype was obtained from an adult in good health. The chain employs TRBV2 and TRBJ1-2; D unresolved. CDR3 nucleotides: TGTGCCTCTAAAGGACCTAACTATGGCTACACCTTC. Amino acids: CASKGPNYGYTF. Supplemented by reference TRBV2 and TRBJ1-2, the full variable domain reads EPEVTQTPSHQVTQMGQEVILRCVPISNHLYFYWYRQILGQKVEFLVSFYNNEISEKSEIFDDQFSVERPDGSNFTLKIRSTKLEDSAMYFCASKGPNYGYTFGSGTRLTVV.